The T cell receptor (beta chain) described here comes from a study of vaccination effects on CD4 cells after COVID-19. Using viral peptide pools, the ViraFEST assay grew out antigen-specific CD4+ T cells prior to sequencing. After roughly 10 days in culture, the CD4+ T cells were isolated. Nucleocapsid antibodies were negative in the vaccine recipients, who had never had SARS-CoV-2 infection. The researchers cultured fewer than 2.5 million PBMC per well with 9.5 to 10 IU/ml IL-2 and approximately 10 ug/ml peptides. Cells had half their medium changed to IL-2 medium on days 3 and 7. Trimming removed 7 bases at V and 1 base at J, with 16 bases between. CDR1 SNHLY and CDR2 FYNNEI come from the germline V gene. The CDR3 spans 15 residues. TCRdb's copy holds only in-frame clones and misses some; the assay was immunoSEQ multiplex PCR. Among roughly 52,000 clones listed, around 67% were seen once. Study findings and constraints: Marked contraction was observed in infection-induced and vaccine-induced clones late after vaccination.

As to this clone: Its specificity is not known.

J is TRBJ1-1 and V is TRBV2, with D possibly TRBD1 on 5 matching bases. The material was CD4+ T cells from PBMCs cultured with SARS-CoV-2 spike peptides, obtained before COVID-19 vaccination. The TCR sequence derives from a human donor who received a COVID-19 vaccine. For the CDR3, the DNA is TGTGCCAGCACACCACCCCCTGGGACGAACACTGAAGCTTTCTTT. Protein product: CASTPPPGTNTEAFF.